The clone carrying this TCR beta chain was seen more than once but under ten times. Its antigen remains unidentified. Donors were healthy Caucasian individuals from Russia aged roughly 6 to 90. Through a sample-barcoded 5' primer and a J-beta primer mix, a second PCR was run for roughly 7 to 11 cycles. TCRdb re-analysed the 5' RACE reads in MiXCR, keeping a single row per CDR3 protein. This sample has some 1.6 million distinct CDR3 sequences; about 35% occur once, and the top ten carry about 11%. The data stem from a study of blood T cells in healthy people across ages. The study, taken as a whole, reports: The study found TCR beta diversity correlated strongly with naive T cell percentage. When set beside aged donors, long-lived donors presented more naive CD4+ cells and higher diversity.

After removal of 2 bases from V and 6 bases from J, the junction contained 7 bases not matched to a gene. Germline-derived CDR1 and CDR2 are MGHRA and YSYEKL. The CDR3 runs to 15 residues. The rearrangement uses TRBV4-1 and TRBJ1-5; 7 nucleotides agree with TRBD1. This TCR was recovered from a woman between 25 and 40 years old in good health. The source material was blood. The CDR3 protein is CASSQREGAGQPQHF. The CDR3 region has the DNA TGCGCCAGCAGCCAACGCGAGGGGGCGGGTCAGCCCCAGCATTTT.